The TCR beta chain under discussion was sequenced for a study of T cell responses to AZD1222 COVID-19 vaccine. TCRdb keeps only in-frame clones here, not all; method: immunoSEQ multiplex PCR. This table holds 200,000 to 250,000 clones, 90% to 95% found once. As to this clone: What it binds is unknown.

This CDR3 has 15 residues. CDR1 and CDR2 from the germline V gene are MDHEN and SYDVKM. V lost 3 bases to trimming and J lost 1 base, with 13 bases between them. Study-level results: After the peak T cell response, and only then, were repertoires sampled.

This TCR came from an adult who received the MenACWY meningococcal vaccine as a control. Sequencing used peripheral blood, obtained 28 days after the second dose of the MenACWY control vaccine. The V gene is TRBV28, the J gene TRBJ2-7; tentative D call: TRBD2 (5 bases). CDR3 nucleotide sequence: TGTGCCAGCAGTTTTCCCGGGATGGGATCCTACGAGCAGTACTTC. This codes for CASSFPGMGSYEQYF.